This is a list of T cell receptor beta chains from one sample in a study of shared clonotypes between healthy human individuals. Libraries were prepared by immunoSEQ multiplex PCR; TCRdb keeps only in-frame clonotypes and omits some of them. The sample carries 2 million to 3 million clones, 90% to 95% recorded once. Sequences were obtained from naive CD4+ T cells sorted from blood. These receptors were taken from a man younger than 30 in good health. CDR3s include the opening cysteine and the closing phenylalanine or tryptophan. The order of the fields is J gene, V gene, CDR3 protein.

j_gene: TRBJ2-7
v_gene: TRBV9
CDR3aa: CASSVDRGGYEQYF

j_gene: TRBJ2-7
v_gene: TRBV7-8
CDR3aa: CASSLGQGPFYEQYF

j_gene: TRBJ2-7
v_gene: TRBV11-2
CDR3aa: CASSLVGLEEYF

j_gene: TRBJ2-5
v_gene: TRBV6-1
CDR3aa: CASSEQGTSARETQYF

j_gene: TRBJ2-7
v_gene: TRBV28
CDR3aa: CASRRTGGKYEQYF

j_gene: TRBJ1-2
v_gene: TRBV10-3
CDR3aa: CAIYRQGPHYGYTF

j_gene: TRBJ2-3
v_gene: TRBV7-6
CDR3aa: CASSLVPAGDTQYF

j_gene: TRBJ2-6
v_gene: TRBV18
CDR3aa: CASSFLRQEGSGANVLTF

j_gene: TRBJ1-5
v_gene: TRBV6-1
CDR3aa: CASRAGGTNQPQHF

j_gene: TRBJ2-5
v_gene: TRBV6-5
CDR3aa: CASSYRGREQYF

j_gene: TRBJ2-3
v_gene: TRBV25-1
CDR3aa: CASSRWGSGTDTQYF

j_gene: TRBJ2-2
v_gene: TRBV6-5
CDR3aa: CASKYYDTGELFF

j_gene: TRBJ1-1
v_gene: TRBV29-1
CDR3aa: CSVGTGDGAFF

j_gene: TRBJ1-2
v_gene: TRBV9
CDR3aa: CASSGFSGHNYGYTF

j_gene: TRBJ1-3
v_gene: TRBV28
CDR3aa: CASSYRQGRGNTIYF

j_gene: TRBJ2-2
v_gene: TRBV15
CDR3aa: CATSRELSNTGELFF

j_gene: TRBJ2-1
v_gene: TRBV6-5
CDR3aa: CASRGTSLSDNEQFF

j_gene: TRBJ1-1
v_gene: TRBV6-1
CDR3aa: CASSPLGGDTEAFF

j_gene: TRBJ2-6
v_gene: TRBV27
CDR3aa: CASSLRTPLSSGANVLTF

j_gene: TRBJ2-3
v_gene: TRBV6-1
CDR3aa: CASRGDTGADTQYF

j_gene: TRBJ2-3
v_gene: TRBV18
CDR3aa: CASSIAGTDTQYF

j_gene: TRBJ2-7
v_gene: TRBV11-1
CDR3aa: CASSPSSSRSSYEQYF

j_gene: TRBJ1-1
v_gene: TRBV7-2
CDR3aa: CASSSRQAATEAFF

j_gene: TRBJ2-1
v_gene: TRBV5-1
CDR3aa: CASSLVAGAFYNEQFF

j_gene: TRBJ2-3
v_gene: TRBV7-9
CDR3aa: CASSPQGDTQYF

j_gene: TRBJ1-4
v_gene: TRBV7-2
CDR3aa: CASSRTPTAKGEKLFF

j_gene: TRBJ1-1
v_gene: TRBV4-3
CDR3aa: CASSQPGTEAFF

j_gene: TRBJ1-2
v_gene: TRBV7-9
CDR3aa: CASSLGDRGRDGYTF

j_gene: TRBJ1-2
v_gene: TRBV6-4
CDR3aa: CASSDSATLTNYGYTF

j_gene: TRBJ1-1
v_gene: TRBV19
CDR3aa: CASSIASLQGAAEAFF

j_gene: TRBJ2-7
v_gene: TRBV7-2
CDR3aa: CASSLGLQIFSYEQYF

j_gene: TRBJ1-1
v_gene: TRBV4-1
CDR3aa: CASSDPLGRNTEAFF

j_gene: TRBJ1-1
v_gene: TRBV7-9
CDR3aa: CASSSNPGTENTEAFF

j_gene: TRBJ2-1
v_gene: TRBV5-1
CDR3aa: CASSLGDGSFNEQFF

j_gene: TRBJ1-4
v_gene: TRBV4-1
CDR3aa: CASSQDPVPRLFF

j_gene: TRBJ2-1
v_gene: TRBV6-6
CDR3aa: CASSQGGAGYNEQFF

j_gene: TRBJ1-6
v_gene: TRBV10-3
CDR3aa: CAISTGVNSPLHF

j_gene: TRBJ1-1
v_gene: TRBV18
CDR3aa: CASSPLASNTEAFF

j_gene: TRBJ2-5
v_gene: TRBV25-1
CDR3aa: CASSLRTSGRGSETQYF

j_gene: TRBJ2-2
v_gene: TRBV5-1
CDR3aa: CASSKGPNTGELFF